The 24 T cell receptor beta chains below come from one sample, sequenced in a study of T cells in Graves' hyperthyroidism and ophthalmopathy. Researchers amplified the TCR beta CDR3 regions from RNA transcripts. The HTBI primer set drove a first-round RT-PCR of the TCR CDR3. TCRdb re-analysed the multiplex PCR reads in MiXCR, keeping a single row per CDR3 protein. Among roughly 350,000 distinct CDR3 sequences listed, 14% were seen once. Sequenced: blood. The receptors were sampled from a woman under 40 with Graves' ophthalmopathy.

As concerns this clonotype: A much larger clone lies one base from this, so it may be a read error. The chain employs TRBV20-1 and TRBJ2-7; possible D gene TRBD1, 6 bases. The CDR3 runs to 11 residues. Germline CDR1 and CDR2: DFQATT and SNEGSKA (reference sequence). V was pared by 6 bases and J by 10 bases, with 16 bases between. The DNA for the CDR3 is TGCAGTGCGCCCAGGGGAGCGGAACAGTACTTC. This encodes CSAPRGAEQYF.

The rearrangement joins TRBV20-1 to TRBJ2-3; 13 bases map to TRBD2. Germline loops: CDR1 DFQATT, CDR2 SNEGSKA (reference sequence). V lost 6 bases to trimming and J lost 5 bases; unmatched junction nucleotides: 11. The CDR3 is 16 residues long. CDR3 sequence (DNA): TGCAGTGCGCACATACTAGCGGGGGGGCCTAGAGATACGCAGTATTTT. This sequence encodes CSAHILAGGPRDTQYF.

This clonotype was picked up many times. The chain recombines TRBV30 with TRBJ1-4; weak D call: TRBD1 (6 bases). V was cut by 8 bases and J by 4 bases, with 14 bases left in between. The CDR3 contains 13 residues. Germline V gene lookup returns CDR1 GTSNPN and CDR2 SVGIG (reference sequence). CDR3 coding DNA: TGTGCCGGGGGGGGGGCGTTTAATGAAAAACTGTTTTTT. Protein product: CAGGGAFNEKLFF.

This clonotype was observed many times. The chain links TRBV20-1 to TRBJ1-1; TRBD1 might be the D (5 bases). The CDR3 is 13 amino acids. Germline V lookup: CDR1 DFQATT, CDR2 SNEGSKA (reference sequence). The V end was cut by 6 bases, the J end by 0 bases, with 11 bases between. The CDR3 bases are TGCAGTGCCCCCCGACAGCTGAACACTGAAGCTTTCTTT. It yields the protein CSAPRQLNTEAFF.

This clonotype was detected a few times. The gene calls are TRBV14 and TRBJ2-5; TRBD1 aligns across 7 bases. CDR1 is SGHDN, CDR2 FVKESK, per germline. J gave up 2 bases and V 0 bases, and 6 bases lay outside the gene matches. The CDR3 is 16 residues long. CDR3 bases: TGTGCCAGCAGCCAAGACGAGGGACAGAGACAAGAGACCCAGTACTTC. Protein: CASSQDEGQRQETQYF.

This clonotype came up a few times. It may be a read error: a sequence one base away is much more abundant. This chain uses TRBV6-1 with TRBJ1-1, with a tentative D call TRBD1 (6 bases). Deletions cut 5 bases from V and 1 base from J, with 11 bases between. The CDR3 contains 14 residues. Germline CDR1 reads MNHNS; CDR2 reads SASEGT. The CDR3 coding sequence is TGTGCCAGCAGTTCCATGACAGGGAACACTGAAGCTTTCTTT. Protein: CASSSMTGNTEAFF.

Ten or more counts support this clonotype. V is TRBV12-5 and J is TRBJ1-5; 7 bases match TRBD1. Germline V gene data show CDR1 as LGHNT and CDR2 as FRNRAP. The CDR3 has 21 amino acids. The J segment lost 2 bases and the V segment lost 0 bases, leaving 19 bases of the junction unmatched. The CDR3 spells CASGLVLTGVMQGRGNQPQHF. In DNA, the CDR3 is TGTGCTAGTGGTTTGGTACTTACAGGGGTTATGCAAGGGCGTGGCAATCAGCCCCAGCATTTT.

Many counts were recorded for this clonotype. The chain employs TRBV7-3 and TRBJ2-5, with 9 nucleotides matching TRBD2. The V and J ends lost 5 bases and 5 bases, in that order; junction bases with no gene match: 12. Germline V gene lookup returns CDR1 SGHTA and CDR2 FQGTGA. This CDR3 is built from 16 residues. The DNA of the CDR3 is TGTGCCAGCAGCCCTCTCGGGCGGGGGGGCCTTGAGACCCAGTACTTC. It codes for CASSPLGRGGLETQYF.

Concerning this clonotype: Possible read error: a much larger clone is one base away. V gene TRBV15 combines with J gene TRBJ2-3; TRBD1 matches 10 bases. The CDR3 is 17 amino acids. Germline CDR1 and CDR2: LNHNV and YYDKDF (reference sequence). The chain's CDR3 is CATGRDRGPISTDTQYF. The CDR3 DNA reads as TGTGCCACCGGCAGAGACAGGGGGCCCATCTCCACAGATACGCAGTATTTT.

The chain carries TRBV4-2 and TRBJ2-3, with TRBD2 identical over 10 bases. After removal of 0 bases from V and 3 bases from J, the junction contained 3 bases not matched to a gene. The CDR3 is 16 amino acids. Per the germline V gene, CDR1 is LGHNA and CDR2 is YNFKEQ. For the CDR3, the DNA is TGTGCCAGCAGCCAAGACAGCGGGGGGGCTACAGATACGCAGTATTTT. Translated, it gives CASSQDSGGATDTQYF.

Here the CDR3 reads CASSQDRDTRKLFF. CDR3 DNA sequence: TGTGCCAGCAGCCAAGACCGGGACACGAGAAAACTGTTTTTT. This chain joins TRBV4-2 and TRBJ1-4, with D maybe TRBD1 (6 bases). The ends were cut back, 0 bases at V and 10 bases at J, with 12 bases in the middle. Germline values: CDR1 LGHNA, CDR2 YNFKEQ. The CDR3 is made up of 14 amino acids.

This chain joins TRBV19 and TRBJ1-5; D is ambiguous. The germline V and J ends were trimmed by 6 bases and 6 bases, with 18 bases remaining between them. This CDR3 has 15 amino acids. Per the germline V gene, CDR1 is LNHDA and CDR2 is SQIVND (reference sequence). The CDR3 loop reads CASRSGGVGGQPQHF. In DNA form, the CDR3 reads TGTGCCAGTAGATCTGGCGGGGTTGGAGGTCAGCCCCAGCATTTT.

This clonotype was seen at least ten times. At one boundary the junction diverges from the germline segment, which might be a read error. The chain recombines TRBV7-9 with TRBJ2-7; D is ambiguous. Germline CDR1 and CDR2: SEHNR and FQNEAQ (reference sequence). The CDR3 is 12 amino acids. The CDR3 DNA reads TGTGCCAGCAGCGCGTCCTCCTACGAGCAGAACTTC. Protein: CASSASSYEQNF.

This clonotype was found many times. The chain employs TRBV7-2 and TRBJ2-7, with TRBD2 as a possible D gene (5 bases). Germline assignment: CDR1 SGHTA and CDR2 FQGNSA. Trimming removed 4 bases from V and 4 bases from J, with 11 bases in between. This CDR3 has 13 residues. The CDR3 is CASSSTPGYEQYF. Written as DNA, the CDR3 is TGTGCCAGCAGCTCAACCCCGGGGTACGAGCAGTACTTC.

This clonotype was seen ten or more times. This chain joins TRBV6-1 and TRBJ2-2; 7 bases map to TRBD1. Germline CDR1 MNHNS, CDR2 SASEGT. This CDR3 has 15 amino acids. V trimming: 5 bases; J trimming: 2 bases; junction bases outside the gene matches: 5. DNA for the CDR3: TGTGCCAGCAGTACCGGGACAGAAAACACCGGGGAGCTGTTTTTT. As protein: CASSTGTENTGELFF.

The chain employs TRBV7-6 and TRBJ1-1; a weak D match, TRBD1 (6 bases). The germline V gene encodes CDR1 SGHVS and CDR2 FNYEAQ. The CDR3 runs 12 residues. Trimming removed 2 bases at V and 10 bases at J, with 11 bases between. DNA for the CDR3: TGTGCCAGCAGCTTATGGGGGCGCGGAGCTTTCTTT. Translated: CASSLWGRGAFF.

This chain uses TRBV5-5 with TRBJ2-7; maybe TRBD2 (6 bases). Germline CDR1 is SGHKS and CDR2 is YYEKEE (reference sequence). The V gene lost 0 bases and the J gene lost 2 bases, with 12 bases spanning the gap. The CDR3 sequence is 15 residues long. CDR3 region: CASSLAGEKTYEQYF. The CDR3, as DNA: TGTGCCAGCAGCTTGGCGGGGGAGAAGACCTACGAGCAGTACTTC.

This clonotype turned up a few times. The rearrangement joins TRBV6-2 or TRBV6-3 to TRBJ1-5, with D possibly TRBD1 on 5 matching bases. The CDR3 covers 14 residues. Looked up from germline, CDR1 is MNHEY and CDR2 is SVGEGT. The ends were cut back, 5 bases at V and 3 bases at J, with 11 bases in the middle. The CDR3 loop reads CASSPDNANQPQHF. The CDR3, as DNA: TGTGCCAGCAGTCCGGACAACGCCAATCAGCCCCAGCATTTT.

The CDR3 is CASSESPPTGAGANVLTF. CDR3 nucleotides: TGTGCCAGCAGTGAATCGCCCCCCACGGGGGCTGGGGCCAACGTCCTGACTTTC. The J gene is TRBJ2-6, the V gene TRBV6-1; D might be TRBD2 (6 bases). The CDR3 has 18 amino acids. With 2 bases removed from V and 2 bases from J, the gap between germline ends came to 16 bases. Germline-derived CDR1 and CDR2 are MNHNS and SASEGT.

The CDR3, as DNA: TGCAGTGCTAGAGGAAATCTAGCGGGGTACAATGAGCAGTTCTTC. It yields the protein CSARGNLAGYNEQFF. The V and J genes are TRBV20-1 and TRBJ2-1, with 9 positions matching TRBD2. This CDR3 is 15 amino acids long. Germline V gene data show CDR1 as DFQATT and CDR2 as SNEGSKA (reference sequence). V trimming: 1 base; J trimming: 4 bases; junction bases outside the gene matches: 5.

This clonotype was seen a handful of times. The chain uses TRBV20-1 and TRBJ1-4; D gene unclear. The ends were cut back, 5 bases at V and 4 bases at J, with 11 bases in the middle. The CDR3 covers 13 residues. Germline V lookup: CDR1 DFQATT, CDR2 SNEGSKA (reference sequence). CDR3 region: CSALGGYNEKLFF. The DNA of the CDR3 is TGCAGTGCTTTAGGAGGGTATAATGAAAAACTGTTTTTT.

This chain joins TRBV5-6 and TRBJ2-7, with D unclear. There are 14 residues in the CDR3. Germline assignment: CDR1 SGHDT and CDR2 YYEEEE. The V and J ends lost 5 bases and 7 bases respectively, with 19 bases between them. The CDR3 DNA reads TGTGCCAGCAGTCTGGGGTCCCCGGGTAGTGAGCAGTACTTC. Translation: CASSLGSPGSEQYF.

In its sample, this clonotype was seen many times. V is TRBV24-1 and J is TRBJ2-1; 9 bases are a match to TRBD2. CDR1 is KGHDR, CDR2 SFDVKD, per germline. CDR3 size: 17 residues. V was clipped by 4 bases and J by 8 bases; unmatched bases: 14. CDR3 sequence reads: CATSDPRWAGGLDEQFF. DNA for the CDR3: TGTGCCACCAGTGACCCAAGGTGGGCGGGGGGGCTCGATGAGCAGTTCTTC.

This clonotype was counted many times. The chain carries TRBV7-3 and TRBJ2-1; 9 bases map to TRBD1. The CDR3 runs 15 residues. Germline assignment: CDR1 SGHTA and CDR2 FQGTGA. The junction had 4 bases not matched to a gene; V was cut back by 5 bases and J by 2 bases. The CDR3 reads CASSPGQGTYNEQFF. The DNA for the CDR3 is TGTGCCAGCAGCCCGGGACAGGGCACCTACAATGAGCAGTTCTTC.